This T cell receptor (beta chain) comes out of a study of CD8+ T cells in alopecia areata. Study-wide results and limits: Between patients, shared TCR sequences were less clear than in mice. This was possibly due in part to HLA diversity in the patient population.

The treatment: oral pan-JAK inhibitor, 5-10 mg twice daily. Germline values: CDR1 GTSNPN, CDR2 SVGIG (reference sequence). This CDR3 contains 13 residues. The V and J ends lost 2 bases and 4 bases respectively, with 10 bases between them. Investigators isolated RNA and reverse transcribed it into cDNA to act as the sequencing template. TCRdb's table, derived via immunoSEQ multiplex PCR, lists solely in-frame clones and lacks some. The sample consists of 150,000 to 200,000 clones, about three fifths of them appearing once. About this clone itself: Its antigen is unknown.

Sequences were derived from CD4+ T cells sorted from blood, sampled at week 4, from a patient treated with tofacitinib. The V and J genes are TRBV30 and TRBJ2-3; no reliable D call. This TCR came from a human donor with alopecia areata. The CDR3 loop reads CAWSTRPPDTQYF. CDR3 nucleotides: TGTGCCTGGAGTACCCGGCCCCCAGATACGCAGTATTTT.